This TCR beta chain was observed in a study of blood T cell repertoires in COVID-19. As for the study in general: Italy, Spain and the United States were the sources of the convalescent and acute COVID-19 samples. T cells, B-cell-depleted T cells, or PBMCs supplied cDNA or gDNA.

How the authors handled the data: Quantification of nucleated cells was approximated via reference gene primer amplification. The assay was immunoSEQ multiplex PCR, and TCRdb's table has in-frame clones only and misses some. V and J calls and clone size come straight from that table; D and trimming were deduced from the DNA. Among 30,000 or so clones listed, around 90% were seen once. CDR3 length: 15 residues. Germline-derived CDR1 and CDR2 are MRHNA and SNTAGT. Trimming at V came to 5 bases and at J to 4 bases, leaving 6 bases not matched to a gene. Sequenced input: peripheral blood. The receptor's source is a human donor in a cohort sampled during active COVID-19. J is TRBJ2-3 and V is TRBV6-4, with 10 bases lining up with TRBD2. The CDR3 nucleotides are TGTGCCAGCAGTCTGGCTAGCGGGGGTGCAGATACGCAGTATTTT. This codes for CASSLASGGADTQYF.